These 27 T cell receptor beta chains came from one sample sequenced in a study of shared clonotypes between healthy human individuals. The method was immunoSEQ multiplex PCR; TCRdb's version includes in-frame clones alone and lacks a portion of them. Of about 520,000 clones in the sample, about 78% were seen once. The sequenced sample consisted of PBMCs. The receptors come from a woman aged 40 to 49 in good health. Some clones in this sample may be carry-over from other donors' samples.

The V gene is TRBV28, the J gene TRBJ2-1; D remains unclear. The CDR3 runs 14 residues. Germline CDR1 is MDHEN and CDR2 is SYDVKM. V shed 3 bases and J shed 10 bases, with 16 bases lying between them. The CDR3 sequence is CASSLADSLREQFF. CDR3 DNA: TGTGCCAGCAGTTTGGCAGACTCCTTACGGGAGCAGTTCTTC.

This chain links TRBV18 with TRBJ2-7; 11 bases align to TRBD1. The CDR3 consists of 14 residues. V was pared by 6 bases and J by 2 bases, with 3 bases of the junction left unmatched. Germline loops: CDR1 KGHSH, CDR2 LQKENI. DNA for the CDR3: TGTGCCAGCTCCGGGACAGGGGGGCCCTACGAGCAGTACTTC. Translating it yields CASSGTGGPYEQYF.

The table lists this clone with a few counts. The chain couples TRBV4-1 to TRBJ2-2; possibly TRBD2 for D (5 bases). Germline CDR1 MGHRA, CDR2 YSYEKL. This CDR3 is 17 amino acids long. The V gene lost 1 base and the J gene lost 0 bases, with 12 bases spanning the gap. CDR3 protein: CASSQGWSGSNTGELFF. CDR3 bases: TGCGCCAGCAGCCAAGGTTGGAGCGGCTCGAACACCGGGGAGCTGTTTTTT.

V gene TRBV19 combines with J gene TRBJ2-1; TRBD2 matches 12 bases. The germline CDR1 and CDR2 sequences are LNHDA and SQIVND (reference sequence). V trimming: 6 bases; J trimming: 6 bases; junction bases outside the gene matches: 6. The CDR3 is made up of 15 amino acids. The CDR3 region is CASSRSSGRANEQFF. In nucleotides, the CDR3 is TGTGCCAGTAGCCGGTCTAGCGGGAGGGCCAATGAGCAGTTCTTC.

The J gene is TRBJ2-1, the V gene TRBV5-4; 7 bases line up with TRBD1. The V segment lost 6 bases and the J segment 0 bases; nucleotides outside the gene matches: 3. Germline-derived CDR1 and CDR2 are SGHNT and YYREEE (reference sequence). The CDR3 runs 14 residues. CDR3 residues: CASKGASSYNEQFF. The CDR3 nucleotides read TGTGCCAGCAAGGGGGCCAGCTCCTACAATGAGCAGTTCTTC. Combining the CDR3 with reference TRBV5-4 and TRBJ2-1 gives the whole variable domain ETGVTQSPTHLIKTRGQQVTLRCSSQSGHNTVSWYQQALGQGPQFIFQYYREEENGRGNFPPRFSGLQFPNYSSELNVNALELDDSALYLCASKGASSYNEQFFGPGTRLTVL.

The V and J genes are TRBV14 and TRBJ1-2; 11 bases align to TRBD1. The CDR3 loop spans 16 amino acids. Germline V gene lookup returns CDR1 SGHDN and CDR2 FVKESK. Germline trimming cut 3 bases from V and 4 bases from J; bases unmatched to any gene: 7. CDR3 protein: CASSHSGTGGIYGYTF. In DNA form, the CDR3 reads TGTGCCAGCAGCCATTCCGGGACAGGGGGAATCTATGGCTACACCTTC.

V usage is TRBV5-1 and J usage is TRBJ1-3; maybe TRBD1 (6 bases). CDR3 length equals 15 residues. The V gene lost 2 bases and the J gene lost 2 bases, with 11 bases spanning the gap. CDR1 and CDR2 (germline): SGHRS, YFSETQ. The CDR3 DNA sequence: TGCGCCAGCAGCTTTACAGGGCTGACTGGAAACACCATATATTTT. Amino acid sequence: CASSFTGLTGNTIYF.

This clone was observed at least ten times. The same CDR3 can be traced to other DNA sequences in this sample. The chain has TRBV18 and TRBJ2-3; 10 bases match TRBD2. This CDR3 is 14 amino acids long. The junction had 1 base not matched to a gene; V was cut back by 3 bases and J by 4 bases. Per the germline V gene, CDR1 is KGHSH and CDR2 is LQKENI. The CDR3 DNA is TGTGCCAGCTCACCGGGACTAGCGTCAGATACGCAGTATTTT. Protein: CASSPGLASDTQYF. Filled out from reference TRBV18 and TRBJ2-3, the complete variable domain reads NAGVMQNPRHLVRRRGQEARLRCSPMKGHSHVYWYRQLPEEGLKFMVYLQKENIIDESGMPKERFSAEFPKEGPSILRIQQVVRGDSAAYFCASSPGLASDTQYFGPGTRLTVL.

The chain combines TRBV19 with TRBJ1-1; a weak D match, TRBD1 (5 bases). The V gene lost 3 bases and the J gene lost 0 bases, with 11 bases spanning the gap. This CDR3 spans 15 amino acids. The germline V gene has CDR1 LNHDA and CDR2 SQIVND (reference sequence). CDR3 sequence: CASSISDTLNTEAFF. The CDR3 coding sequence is TGTGCCAGTAGTATCTCGGACACTTTGAACACTGAAGCTTTCTTT.

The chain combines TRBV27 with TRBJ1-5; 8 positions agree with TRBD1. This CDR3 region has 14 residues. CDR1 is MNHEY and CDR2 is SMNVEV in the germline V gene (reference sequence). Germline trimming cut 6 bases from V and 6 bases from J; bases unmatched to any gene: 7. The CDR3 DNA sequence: TGTGCCAGCAGCCCGGACAGGGAGGTTCAGCCCCAGCATTTT. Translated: CASSPDREVQPQHF.

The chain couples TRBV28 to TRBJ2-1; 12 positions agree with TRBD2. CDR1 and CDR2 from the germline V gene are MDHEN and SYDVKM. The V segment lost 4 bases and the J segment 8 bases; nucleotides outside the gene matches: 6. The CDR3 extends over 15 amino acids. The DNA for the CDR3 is TGTGCCAGCAGTTCCCTAGCGGGAGGGCCGTATGAGCAGTTCTTC. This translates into CASSSLAGGPYEQFF.

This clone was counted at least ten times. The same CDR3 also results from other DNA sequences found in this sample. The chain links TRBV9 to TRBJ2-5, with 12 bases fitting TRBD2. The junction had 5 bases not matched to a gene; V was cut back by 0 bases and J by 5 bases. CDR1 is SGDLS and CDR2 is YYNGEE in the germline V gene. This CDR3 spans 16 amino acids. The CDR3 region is CASSVAGLAGGETQYF. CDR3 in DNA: TGTGCCAGCAGCGTAGCGGGGCTAGCGGGAGGGGAGACCCAGTACTTC.

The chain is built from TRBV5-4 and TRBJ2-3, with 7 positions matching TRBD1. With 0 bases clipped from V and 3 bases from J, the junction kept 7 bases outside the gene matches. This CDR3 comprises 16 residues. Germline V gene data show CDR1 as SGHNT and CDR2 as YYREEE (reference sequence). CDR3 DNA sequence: TGTGCCAGCAGCTTGGGACAAAGGACAGGTACAGATACGCAGTATTTT. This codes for CASSLGQRTGTDTQYF.

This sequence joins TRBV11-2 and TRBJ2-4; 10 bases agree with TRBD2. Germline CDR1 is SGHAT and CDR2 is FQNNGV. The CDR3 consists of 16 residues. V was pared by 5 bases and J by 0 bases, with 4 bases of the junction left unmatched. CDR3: CASSTWTSGAKNIQYF. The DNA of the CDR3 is TGTGCCAGCAGCACTTGGACTAGCGGAGCCAAAAACATTCAGTACTTC.

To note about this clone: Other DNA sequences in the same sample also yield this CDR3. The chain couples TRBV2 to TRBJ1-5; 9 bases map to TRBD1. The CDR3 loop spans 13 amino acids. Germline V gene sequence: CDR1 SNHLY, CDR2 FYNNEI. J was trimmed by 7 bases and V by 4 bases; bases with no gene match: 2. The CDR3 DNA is TGTGCCAGCAGTGGGACAGGGGACCAGCCCCAGCATTTT. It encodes CASSGTGDQPQHF.

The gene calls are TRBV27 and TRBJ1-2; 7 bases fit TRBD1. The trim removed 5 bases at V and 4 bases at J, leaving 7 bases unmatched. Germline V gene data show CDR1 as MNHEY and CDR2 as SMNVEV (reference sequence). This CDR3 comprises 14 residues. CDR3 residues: CASSLNRGGYGYTF. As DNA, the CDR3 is TGTGCCAGCAGTCTGAACAGGGGAGGCTATGGCTACACCTTC.

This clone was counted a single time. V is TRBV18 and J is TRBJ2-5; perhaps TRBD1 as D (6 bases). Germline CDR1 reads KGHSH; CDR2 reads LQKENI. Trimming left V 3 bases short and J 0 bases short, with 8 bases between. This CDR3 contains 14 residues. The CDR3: CASSPDRYQETQYF. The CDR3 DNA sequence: TGTGCCAGCTCACCCGACAGGTACCAAGAGACCCAGTACTTC.

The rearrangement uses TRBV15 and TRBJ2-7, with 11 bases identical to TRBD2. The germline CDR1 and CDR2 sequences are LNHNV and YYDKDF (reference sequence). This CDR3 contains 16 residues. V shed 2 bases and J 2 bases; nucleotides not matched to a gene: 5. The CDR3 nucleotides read TGTGCCACCAGCAGACTGGGGACTAGCGGAACCTACGAGCAGTACTTC. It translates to CATSRLGTSGTYEQYF.

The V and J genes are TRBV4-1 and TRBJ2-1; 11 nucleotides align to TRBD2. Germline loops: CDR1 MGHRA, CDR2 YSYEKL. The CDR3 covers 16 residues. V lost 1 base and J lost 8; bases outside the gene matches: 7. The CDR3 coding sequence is TGCGCCAGCAGCCAAGGGGGTAGCGGGAGGGTCGATGAGCAGTTCTTC. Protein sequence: CASSQGGSGRVDEQFF.

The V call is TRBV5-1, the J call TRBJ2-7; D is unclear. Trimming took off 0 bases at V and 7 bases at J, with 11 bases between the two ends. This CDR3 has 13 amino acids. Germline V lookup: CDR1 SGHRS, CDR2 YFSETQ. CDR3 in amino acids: CASSLAGVGEQYF. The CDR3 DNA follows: TGCGCCAGCAGCTTGGCTGGGGTTGGGGAGCAGTACTTC.

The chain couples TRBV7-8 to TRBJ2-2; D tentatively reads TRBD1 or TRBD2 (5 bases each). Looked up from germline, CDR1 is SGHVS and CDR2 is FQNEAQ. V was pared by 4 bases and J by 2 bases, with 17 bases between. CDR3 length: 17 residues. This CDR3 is CASSSLGRGVNTGELFF. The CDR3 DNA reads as TGTGCCAGCAGCTCCCTGGGGAGAGGGGTTAACACCGGGGAGCTGTTTTTT.

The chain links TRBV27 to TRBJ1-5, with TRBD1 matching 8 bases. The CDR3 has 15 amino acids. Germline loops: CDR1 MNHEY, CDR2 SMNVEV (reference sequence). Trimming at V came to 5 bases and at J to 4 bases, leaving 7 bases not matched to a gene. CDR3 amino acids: CASSPGGVGNQPQHF. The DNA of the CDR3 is TGTGCCAGCAGTCCAGGGGGCGTCGGGAATCAGCCCCAGCATTTT.

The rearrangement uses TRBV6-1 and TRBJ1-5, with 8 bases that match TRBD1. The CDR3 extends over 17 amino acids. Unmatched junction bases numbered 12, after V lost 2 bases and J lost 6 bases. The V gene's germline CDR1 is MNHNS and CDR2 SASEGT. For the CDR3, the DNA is TGTGCCAGCAGTGAAAACCCCCAGGGGGCGTTCGGTCAGCCCCAGCATTTT. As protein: CASSENPQGAFGQPQHF.

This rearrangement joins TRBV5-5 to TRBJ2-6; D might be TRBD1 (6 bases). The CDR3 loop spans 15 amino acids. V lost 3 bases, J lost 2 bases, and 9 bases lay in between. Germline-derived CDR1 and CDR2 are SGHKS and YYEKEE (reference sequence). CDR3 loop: CASSSGTPGANVLTF. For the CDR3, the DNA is TGTGCCAGCAGCTCCGGGACACCTGGGGCCAACGTCCTGACTTTC.

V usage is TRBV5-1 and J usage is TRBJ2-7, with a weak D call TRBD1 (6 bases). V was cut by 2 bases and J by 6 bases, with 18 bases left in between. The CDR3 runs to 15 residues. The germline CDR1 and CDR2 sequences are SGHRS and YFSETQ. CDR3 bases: TGCGCCAGCAGCTTCCAGGCAGGGGATATCTCCGAGCAGTACTTC. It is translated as CASSFQAGDISEQYF.

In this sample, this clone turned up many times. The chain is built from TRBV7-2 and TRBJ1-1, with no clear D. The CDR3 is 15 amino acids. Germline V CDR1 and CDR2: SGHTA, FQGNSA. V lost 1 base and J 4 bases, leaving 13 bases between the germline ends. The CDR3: CASSLGRQFSTEAFF. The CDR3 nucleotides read TGTGCCAGCAGCTTAGGAAGGCAGTTTAGCACTGAAGCTTTCTTT.

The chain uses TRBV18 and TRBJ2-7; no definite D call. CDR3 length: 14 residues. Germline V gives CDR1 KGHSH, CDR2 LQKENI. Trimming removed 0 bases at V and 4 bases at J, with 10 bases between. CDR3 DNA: TGTGCCAGCTCACCACCGTCGGTACAGTACGAGCAGTACTTC. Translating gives CASSPPSVQYEQYF.